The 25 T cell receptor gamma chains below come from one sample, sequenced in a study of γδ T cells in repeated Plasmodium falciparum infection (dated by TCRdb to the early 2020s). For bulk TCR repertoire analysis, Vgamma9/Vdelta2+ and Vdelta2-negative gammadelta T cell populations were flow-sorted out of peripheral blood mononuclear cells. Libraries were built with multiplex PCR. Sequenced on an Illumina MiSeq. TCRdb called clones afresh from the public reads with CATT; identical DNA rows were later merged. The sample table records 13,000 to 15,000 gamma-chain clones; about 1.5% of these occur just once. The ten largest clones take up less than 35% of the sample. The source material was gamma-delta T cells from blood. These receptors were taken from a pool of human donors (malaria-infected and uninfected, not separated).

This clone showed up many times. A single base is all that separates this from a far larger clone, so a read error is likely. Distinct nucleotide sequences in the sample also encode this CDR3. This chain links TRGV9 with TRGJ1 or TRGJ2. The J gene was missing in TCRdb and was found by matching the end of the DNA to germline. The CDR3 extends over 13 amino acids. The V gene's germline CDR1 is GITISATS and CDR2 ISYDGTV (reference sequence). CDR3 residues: CALWEAAYYKKLF. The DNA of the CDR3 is TGTGCCCTGTGGGAGGCGGCTTATTATAAGAAACTCTTT.

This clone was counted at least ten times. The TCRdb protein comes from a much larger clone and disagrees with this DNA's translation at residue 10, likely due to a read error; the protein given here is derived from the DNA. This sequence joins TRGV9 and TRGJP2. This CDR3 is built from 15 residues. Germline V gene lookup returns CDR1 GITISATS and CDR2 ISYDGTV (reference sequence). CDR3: CALWEPVGSGWIKTF. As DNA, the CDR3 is TGTGCCTTGTGGGAGCCGGTCGGTAGTGGTTGGATCAAGACGTTT.

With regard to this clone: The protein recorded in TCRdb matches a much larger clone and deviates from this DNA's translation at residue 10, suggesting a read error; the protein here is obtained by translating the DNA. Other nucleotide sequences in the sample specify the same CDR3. CDR3 bases: TGTGCCTTGTGGGAGAAGGAAGTCTTCGAATATTATAAGAAACTCTTT. It is translated as CALWEKEVFEYYKKLF. The V and J genes are TRGV9 and TRGJ1 or TRGJ2. The J gene, left out of TCRdb, was set here by checking the DNA against germline. The CDR3 length is 16 residues. The V segment lost 3 bases and the J segment 4 bases; nucleotides outside the gene matches: 15. Germline V gene sequence: CDR1 GITISATS, CDR2 ISYDGTV (reference sequence).

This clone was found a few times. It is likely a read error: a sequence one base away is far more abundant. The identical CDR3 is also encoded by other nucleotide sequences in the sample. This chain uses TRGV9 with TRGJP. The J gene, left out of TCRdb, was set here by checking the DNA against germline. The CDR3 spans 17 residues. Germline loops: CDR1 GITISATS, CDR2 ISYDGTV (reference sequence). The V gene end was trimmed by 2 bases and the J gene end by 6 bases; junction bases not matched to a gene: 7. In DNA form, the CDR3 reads TGTGCCTTGTGGGAGGGGGACCGAGAGTTGGGCAAAAAAATCAAGGTATTT. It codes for CALWEGDRELGKKIKVF.

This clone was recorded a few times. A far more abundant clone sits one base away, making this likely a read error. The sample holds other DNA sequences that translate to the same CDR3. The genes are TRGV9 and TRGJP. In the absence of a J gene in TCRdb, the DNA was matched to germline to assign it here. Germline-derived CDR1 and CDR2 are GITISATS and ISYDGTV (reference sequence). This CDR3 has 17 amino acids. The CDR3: CALWDQVRELGKKIKVF. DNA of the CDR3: TGTGCCTTGTGGGACCAGGTGCGAGAGTTAGGCAAAAAAATCAAGGTATTT.

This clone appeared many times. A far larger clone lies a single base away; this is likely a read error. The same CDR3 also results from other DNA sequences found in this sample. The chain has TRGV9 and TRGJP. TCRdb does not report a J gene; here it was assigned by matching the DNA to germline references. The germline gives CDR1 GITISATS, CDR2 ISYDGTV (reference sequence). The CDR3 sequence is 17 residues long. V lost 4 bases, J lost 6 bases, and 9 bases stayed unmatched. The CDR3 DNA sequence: TGTGCCTTGTGGGATCAGGTGCGAGAGTTGGGCAAAAAAATCAAGGTATTT. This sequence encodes CALWDQVRELGKKIKVF.

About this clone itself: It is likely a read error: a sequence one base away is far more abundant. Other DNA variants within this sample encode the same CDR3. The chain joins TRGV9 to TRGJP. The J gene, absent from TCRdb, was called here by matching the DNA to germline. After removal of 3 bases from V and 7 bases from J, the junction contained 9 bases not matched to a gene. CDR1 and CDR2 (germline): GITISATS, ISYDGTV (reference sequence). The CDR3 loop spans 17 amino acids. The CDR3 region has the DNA TGTGCCTTGTGGGAGCTACATCAGGAGTTGGGCAAAAAAATCAAGGTATTT. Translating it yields CALWELHQELGKKIKVF.

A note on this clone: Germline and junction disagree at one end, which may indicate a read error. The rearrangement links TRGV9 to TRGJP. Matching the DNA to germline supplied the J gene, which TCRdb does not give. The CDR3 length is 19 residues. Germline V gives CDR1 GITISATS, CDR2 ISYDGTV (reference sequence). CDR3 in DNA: TGTGCCCTGTGGGAGGAGCAATGGGGCAAAAAGTTGGGCAAAAAAATCAAGGTATTT. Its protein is CALWEEQWGKKLGKKIKVF.

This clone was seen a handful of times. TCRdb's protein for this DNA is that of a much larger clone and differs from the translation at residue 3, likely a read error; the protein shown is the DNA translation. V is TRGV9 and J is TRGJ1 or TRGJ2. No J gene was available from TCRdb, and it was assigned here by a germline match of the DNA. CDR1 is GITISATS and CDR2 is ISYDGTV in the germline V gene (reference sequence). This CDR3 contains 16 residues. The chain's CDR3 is CASWEAPPGYWYKKLF. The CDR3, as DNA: TGTGCCTCGTGGGAGGCCCCGCCTGGTTATTGGTATAAGAAACTCTTT.

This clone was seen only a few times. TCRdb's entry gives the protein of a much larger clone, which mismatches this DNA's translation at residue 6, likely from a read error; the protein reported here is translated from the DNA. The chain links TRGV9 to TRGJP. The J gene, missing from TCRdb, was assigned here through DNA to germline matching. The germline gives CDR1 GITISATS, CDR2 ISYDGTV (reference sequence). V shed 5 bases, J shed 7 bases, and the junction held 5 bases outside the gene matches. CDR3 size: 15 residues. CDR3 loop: CALWGSELGKKIKVF. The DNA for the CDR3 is TGTGCCTTGTGGGGAAGCGAGTTGGGCAAAAAAATCAAGGTATTT.

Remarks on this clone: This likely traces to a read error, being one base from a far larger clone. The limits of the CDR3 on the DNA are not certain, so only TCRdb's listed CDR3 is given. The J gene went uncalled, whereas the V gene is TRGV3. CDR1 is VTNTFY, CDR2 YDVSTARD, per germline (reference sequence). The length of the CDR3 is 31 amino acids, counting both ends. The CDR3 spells CATWDRIIIRNSLAVEQHLLSQVSIGRIQHF.

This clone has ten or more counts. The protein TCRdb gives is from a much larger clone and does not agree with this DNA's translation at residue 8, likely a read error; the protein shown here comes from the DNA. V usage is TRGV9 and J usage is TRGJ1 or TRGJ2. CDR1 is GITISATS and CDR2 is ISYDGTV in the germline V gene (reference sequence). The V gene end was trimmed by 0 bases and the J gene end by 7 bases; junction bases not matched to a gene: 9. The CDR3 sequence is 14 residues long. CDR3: CALWEVQEGYKKLF. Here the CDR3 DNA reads TGTGCCTTGTGGGAGGTGCAGGAGGGGTATAAGAAACTCTTT.

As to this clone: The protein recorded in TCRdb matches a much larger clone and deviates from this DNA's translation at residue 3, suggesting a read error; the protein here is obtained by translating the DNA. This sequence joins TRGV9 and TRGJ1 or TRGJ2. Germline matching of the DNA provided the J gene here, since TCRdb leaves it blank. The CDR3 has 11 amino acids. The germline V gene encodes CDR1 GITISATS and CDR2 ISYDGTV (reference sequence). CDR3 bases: TGTGCCTCGTGGGAGCTGAGGAAGAAACTCTTT. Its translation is CASWELRKKLF.

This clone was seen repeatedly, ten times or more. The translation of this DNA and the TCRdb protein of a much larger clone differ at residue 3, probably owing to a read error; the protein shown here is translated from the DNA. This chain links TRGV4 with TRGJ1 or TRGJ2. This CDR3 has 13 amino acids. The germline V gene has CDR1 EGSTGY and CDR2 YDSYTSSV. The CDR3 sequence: CASWEKNYYKKLF. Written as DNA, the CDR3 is TGTGCCTCCTGGGAAAAGAATTATTATAAGAAACTCTTT.

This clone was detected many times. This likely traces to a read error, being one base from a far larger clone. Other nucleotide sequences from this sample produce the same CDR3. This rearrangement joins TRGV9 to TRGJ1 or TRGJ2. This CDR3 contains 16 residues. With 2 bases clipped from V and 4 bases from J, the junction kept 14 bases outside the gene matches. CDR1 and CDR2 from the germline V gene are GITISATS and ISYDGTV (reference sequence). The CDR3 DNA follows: TGTGCCTTGTGGGAGGCCCGGAAGTTCTACTATTATAAGAAACTCTTT. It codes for CALWEARKFYYYKKLF.

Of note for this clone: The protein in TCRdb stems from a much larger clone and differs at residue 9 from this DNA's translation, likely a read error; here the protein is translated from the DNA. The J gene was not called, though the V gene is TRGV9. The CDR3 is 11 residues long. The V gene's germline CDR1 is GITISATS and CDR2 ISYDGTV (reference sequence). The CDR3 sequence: CALWEVHGRLF. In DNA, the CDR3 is TGTGCCTTGTGGGAGGTGCACGGGAGACTCTTT.

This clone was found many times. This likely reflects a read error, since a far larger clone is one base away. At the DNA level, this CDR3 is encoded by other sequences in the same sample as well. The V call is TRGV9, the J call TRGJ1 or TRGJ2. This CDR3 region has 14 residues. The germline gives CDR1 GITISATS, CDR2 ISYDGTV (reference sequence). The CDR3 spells CALWEVTKGYKKLF. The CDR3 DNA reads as TGTGCCTTGTGGGAGGTCACGAAGGGGTATAAGAAGCTCTTT.

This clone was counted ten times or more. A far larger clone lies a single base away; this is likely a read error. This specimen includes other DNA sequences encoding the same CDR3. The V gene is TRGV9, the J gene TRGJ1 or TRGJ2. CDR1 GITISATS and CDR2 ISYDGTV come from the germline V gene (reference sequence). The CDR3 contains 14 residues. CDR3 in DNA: TGTGCCCTGTGGGAGGTGCATGGTTATTATAAGAAACTCTTT. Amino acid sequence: CALWEVHGYYKKLF.

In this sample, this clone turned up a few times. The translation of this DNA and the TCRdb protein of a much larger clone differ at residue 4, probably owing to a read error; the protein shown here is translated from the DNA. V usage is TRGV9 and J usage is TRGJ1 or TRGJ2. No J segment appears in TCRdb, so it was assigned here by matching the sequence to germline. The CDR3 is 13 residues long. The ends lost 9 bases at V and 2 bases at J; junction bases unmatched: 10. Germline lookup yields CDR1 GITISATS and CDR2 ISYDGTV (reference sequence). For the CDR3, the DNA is TGTGCCTTGCGGGGGACCCATTATTATAAGAAACTCTTT. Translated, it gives CALRGTHYYKKLF.

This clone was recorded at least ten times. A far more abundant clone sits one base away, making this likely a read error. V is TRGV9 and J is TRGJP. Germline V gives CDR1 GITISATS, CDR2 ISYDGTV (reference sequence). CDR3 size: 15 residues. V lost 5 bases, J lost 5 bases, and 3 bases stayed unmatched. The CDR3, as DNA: TGTGCCTTGTGGGGGGAAGAGTTGGGCAAAAAAATCAAGGTATTT. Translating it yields CALWGEELGKKIKVF.

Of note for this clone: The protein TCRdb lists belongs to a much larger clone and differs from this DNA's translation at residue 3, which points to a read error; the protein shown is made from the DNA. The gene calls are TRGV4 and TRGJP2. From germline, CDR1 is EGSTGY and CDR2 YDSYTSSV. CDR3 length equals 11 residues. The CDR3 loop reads CAPWRDWIKTF. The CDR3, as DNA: TGTGCCCCCTGGCGTGATTGGATCAAGACGTTT.

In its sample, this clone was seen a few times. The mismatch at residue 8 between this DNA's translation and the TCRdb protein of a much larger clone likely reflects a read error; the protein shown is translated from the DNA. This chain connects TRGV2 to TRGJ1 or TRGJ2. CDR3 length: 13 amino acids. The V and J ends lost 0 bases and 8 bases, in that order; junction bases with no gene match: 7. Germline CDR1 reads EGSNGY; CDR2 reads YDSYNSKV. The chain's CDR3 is CATWDGPCHKKLF. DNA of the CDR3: TGTGCCACCTGGGACGGGCCTTGCCATAAGAAACTCTTT.

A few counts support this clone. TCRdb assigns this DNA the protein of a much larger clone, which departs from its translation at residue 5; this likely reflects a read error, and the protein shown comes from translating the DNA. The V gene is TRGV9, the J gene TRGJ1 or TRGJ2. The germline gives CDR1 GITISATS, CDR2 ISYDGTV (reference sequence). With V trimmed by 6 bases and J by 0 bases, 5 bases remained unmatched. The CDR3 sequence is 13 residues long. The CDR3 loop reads CALWRKNYYKKLF. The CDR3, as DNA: TGTGCCTTGTGGAGGAAGAATTATTATAAGAAACTCTTT.

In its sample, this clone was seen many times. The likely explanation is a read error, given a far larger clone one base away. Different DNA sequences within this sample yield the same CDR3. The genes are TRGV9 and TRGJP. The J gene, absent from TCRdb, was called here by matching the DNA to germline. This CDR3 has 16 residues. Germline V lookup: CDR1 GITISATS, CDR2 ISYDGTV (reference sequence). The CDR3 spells CALWDQQELGKKIKVF. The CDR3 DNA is TGTGCCCTGTGGGACCAGCAAGAGTTGGGCAAAAAAATCAAGGTATTT.

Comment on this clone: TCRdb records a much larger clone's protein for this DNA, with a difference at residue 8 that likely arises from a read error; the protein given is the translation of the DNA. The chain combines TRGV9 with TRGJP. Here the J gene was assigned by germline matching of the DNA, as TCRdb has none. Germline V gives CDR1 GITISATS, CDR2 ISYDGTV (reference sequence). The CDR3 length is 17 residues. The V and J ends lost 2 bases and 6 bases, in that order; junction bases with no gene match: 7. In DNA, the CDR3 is TGTGCCTTGTGGGAGGATCATCGAGAGTTGGGCAAAAAAATCAAGGTATTT. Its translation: CALWEDHRELGKKIKVF.